These T cell receptor beta chains were read from a single sample in a study of cytomegalovirus exposure and HLA in healthy donors. The data were produced by immunoSEQ multiplex PCR, yet TCRdb's version contains in-frame clones alone and is incomplete. This sample has roughly 82,000 clones, with 85% to 95% found just once. Sequenced: PBMCs. The receptors derive from a man aged 18 to 29 in good health and CMV-seronegative. Each CDR3 is given with its conserved first and last residue. The D gene is left open where the match is weak. The size of a clone is reported for some rows only, either as once, few or many, or as a class for expanded clones.

>TRBJ2-3|TRBV6-5|.|TRBD1
TGTGCCAGCAGTTGGGGACAGGGATCAACAGATACGCAGTATTTT
CASSWGQGSTDTQYF
>TRBJ1-1|TRBV19|.|TRBD1
TGTGCCAGTAGAGAGACAGGGAGGATGAACACTGAAGCTTTCTTT
CASRETGRMNTEAFF
>TRBJ2-1|TRBV5-4|.|TRBD2
TGTGCCAGCAGCTTGTTGACTAGCGGAAGGGGCAATGAGCAGTTCTTC
CASSLLTSGRGNEQFF
>TRBJ1-3|TRBV11-2|.|.
TGTGCCAGCAGCTTAGATCCGACAAACCCTGGAAACACCATATATTTT
CASSLDPTNPGNTIYF
>TRBJ2-7|TRBV7-7|.|TRBD2
TGTGCTAGCAGCGCGGGGGGGCTTTCCGAGCAGTACTTC
CASSAGGLSEQYF
>TRBJ2-2|TRBV27|once|TRBD2
TGTGCCAGCACTAACGGGGAGGGCGCGGACACCGGGGAGCTGTTTTTT
CASTNGEGADTGELFF
>TRBJ2-7|TRBV29-1|.|.
TGCAGCGTTGAAAATAACGGGGAATCCTACGAGCAGTACTTC
CSVENNGESYEQYF
>TRBJ2-7|TRBV10-3|.|.
TGTGCCATCAGTGAAATCCAGGCCGACGGCGACGAGCAGTACTTC
CAISEIQADGDEQYF
>TRBJ2-2|TRBV11-2|once|.
TGTGCCAGCAGCTTAGTTGGGGCCCCCTTGGGAACCGGGGAGCTGTTTTTT
CASSLVGAPLGTGELFF
>TRBJ1-1|TRBV7-9|.|.
TGTGCCAGCAGCTTAGGGTCAGGGACACACATGAACACTGAAGCTTTCTTT
CASSLGSGTHMNTEAFF
>TRBJ2-3|TRBV19|.|TRBD1
TGTGCCAGTAGTATTGTAGAACAGGGGTTTCGAGATACGCAGTATTTT
CASSIVEQGFRDTQYF
>TRBJ2-7|TRBV5-5|.|TRBD1
TGTGCCAGCAGCTTTACCGGGACAGGCAGCTCCTACGAGCAGTACTTC
CASSFTGTGSSYEQYF
>TRBJ1-1|TRBV19|.|.
TGTGCCAGTAGTCTGTCCATCGGGACTTATGAAGCTTTCTTT
CASSLSIGTYEAFF
>TRBJ2-3|TRBV6-4|.|TRBD2
TGTGCCAGCACTATACTTCGGGGGGGGACTCCTAGCACAGATACGCAGTATTTT
CASTILRGGTPSTDTQYF
>TRBJ2-7|TRBV5-1|once|.
TGCGCCAGCAGCCGTGACCCGGGGTCCTACGAGCAGTACTTC
CASSRDPGSYEQYF
>TRBJ1-5|TRBV6-1|.|.
TGTGCCAGCAGTGAAGCAGGACAGCGTAATCAGCCCCAGCATTTT
CASSEAGQRNQPQHF
>TRBJ1-1|TRBV28|.|TRBD1
TGTGCCAGCAGTTTATTCAAACAGGGGAGGAAAGCTTTCTTT
CASSLFKQGRKAFF
>TRBJ1-2|TRBV6-5|once|TRBD1
TGTGCCAGCAGGAGACAGGGGACGGATGGCTACACCTTC
CASRRQGTDGYTF
>TRBJ1-1|TRBV5-1|.|TRBD1
TGCGCCAGCACCAGGGGGACTGAAGCTTTCTTT
CASTRGTEAFF
>TRBJ1-5|TRBV30|.|TRBD1
TGTGCCTGGAGCACAGTTCGGACAGGAACTAGCAATCAGCCCCAGCATTTT
CAWSTVRTGTSNQPQHF
>TRBJ2-7|TRBV6-1|.|TRBD1
TGTGCCAGCAGTCAGGATACAGGGGACCCCTACGAGCAGTACTTC
CASSQDTGDPYEQYF
>TRBJ1-2|TRBV18|once|TRBD1
TGTGCCAGCTCACTTGGACAGGATAACTATGGCTACACCTTC
CASSLGQDNYGYTF
>TRBJ1-3|TRBV5-5|.|.
TGTGCCAGCAGCCCCGCAGCGCTCTCTGGAAACACCATATATTTT
CASSPAALSGNTIYF
>TRBJ2-6|TRBV15|once|.
TGTGCCACCCGGTTATCTGGGGCCAACGTCCTGACTTTC
CATRLSGANVLTF
>TRBJ2-7|TRBV4-2|.|TRBD2
TGTGCCAGCAGCCAACCTATAGCGGGGGGTTCCTACGAGCAGTACTTC
CASSQPIAGGSYEQYF
>TRBJ2-7|TRBV18|once|TRBD2
TGTGCCAGCTCACCATGGTCTAGCGGAAGTTACGAGCAGTACTTC
CASSPWSSGSYEQYF
>TRBJ2-2|TRBV19|.|.
TGTGCCAGTAGTAGGAGGACAGCGAACACCGGGGAGCTGTTTTTT
CASSRRTANTGELFF
>TRBJ2-3|TRBV20-1|.|.
TGCAGTGCTGCGACTGTAGATACGCAGTATTTT
CSAATVDTQYF
>TRBJ1-4|TRBV28|.|TRBD1
TGTGCCAGCAGCGGAGGACAGGGGATACGGGAAAAACTGTTTTTT
CASSGGQGIREKLFF
>TRBJ2-1|TRBV11-3|.|TRBD2
TGTGCCAGCACCCTTCGGGGCGGGAGCAATGAGCAGTTCTTC
CASTLRGGSNEQFF